Ten or more counts support the clone carrying this TCR beta chain. Its antigen is undetermined. Clinical symptoms, serum thyroxine and TRAb, thyroid ultrasound and orbital computed tomography were used for the diagnoses. The data were taken from a study of T cells in Graves' hyperthyroidism and ophthalmopathy. Study summary: Any treatment followed the collection of peripheral blood at initial diagnosis. Study results and caveats: Appearing also in blood were most of the thyroid clonotypes expanded above 0.001. Ophthalmopathy was predicted by the model a median of 6.5 months ahead of onset.

V gave up 5 bases and J gave up 8 bases, with 12 bases separating them. CDR1 MDHEN and CDR2 SYDVKM come from the germline V gene. CDR3 length: 12 residues. Amplification targeted TCR beta CDR3 regions from RNA transcripts. First-round RT-PCR with HTBI primers amplified the TCR CDR3 region. MiXCR, run by TCRdb on the multiplex PCR reads, gives a single entry per CDR3 protein. The table records 600,000 to 700,000 distinct CDR3 sequences, approximately 14% of them present only once. The chain combines TRBV28 with TRBJ1-2; D is unresolved. The sequence was obtained from a woman between 40 and 50 years old with Graves' ophthalmopathy. The material sequenced was blood. The CDR3 protein is CASSQDSKGYTF. In nucleotides, the CDR3 is TGTGCCAGCAGTCAGGACTCGAAAGGCTACACCTTC.